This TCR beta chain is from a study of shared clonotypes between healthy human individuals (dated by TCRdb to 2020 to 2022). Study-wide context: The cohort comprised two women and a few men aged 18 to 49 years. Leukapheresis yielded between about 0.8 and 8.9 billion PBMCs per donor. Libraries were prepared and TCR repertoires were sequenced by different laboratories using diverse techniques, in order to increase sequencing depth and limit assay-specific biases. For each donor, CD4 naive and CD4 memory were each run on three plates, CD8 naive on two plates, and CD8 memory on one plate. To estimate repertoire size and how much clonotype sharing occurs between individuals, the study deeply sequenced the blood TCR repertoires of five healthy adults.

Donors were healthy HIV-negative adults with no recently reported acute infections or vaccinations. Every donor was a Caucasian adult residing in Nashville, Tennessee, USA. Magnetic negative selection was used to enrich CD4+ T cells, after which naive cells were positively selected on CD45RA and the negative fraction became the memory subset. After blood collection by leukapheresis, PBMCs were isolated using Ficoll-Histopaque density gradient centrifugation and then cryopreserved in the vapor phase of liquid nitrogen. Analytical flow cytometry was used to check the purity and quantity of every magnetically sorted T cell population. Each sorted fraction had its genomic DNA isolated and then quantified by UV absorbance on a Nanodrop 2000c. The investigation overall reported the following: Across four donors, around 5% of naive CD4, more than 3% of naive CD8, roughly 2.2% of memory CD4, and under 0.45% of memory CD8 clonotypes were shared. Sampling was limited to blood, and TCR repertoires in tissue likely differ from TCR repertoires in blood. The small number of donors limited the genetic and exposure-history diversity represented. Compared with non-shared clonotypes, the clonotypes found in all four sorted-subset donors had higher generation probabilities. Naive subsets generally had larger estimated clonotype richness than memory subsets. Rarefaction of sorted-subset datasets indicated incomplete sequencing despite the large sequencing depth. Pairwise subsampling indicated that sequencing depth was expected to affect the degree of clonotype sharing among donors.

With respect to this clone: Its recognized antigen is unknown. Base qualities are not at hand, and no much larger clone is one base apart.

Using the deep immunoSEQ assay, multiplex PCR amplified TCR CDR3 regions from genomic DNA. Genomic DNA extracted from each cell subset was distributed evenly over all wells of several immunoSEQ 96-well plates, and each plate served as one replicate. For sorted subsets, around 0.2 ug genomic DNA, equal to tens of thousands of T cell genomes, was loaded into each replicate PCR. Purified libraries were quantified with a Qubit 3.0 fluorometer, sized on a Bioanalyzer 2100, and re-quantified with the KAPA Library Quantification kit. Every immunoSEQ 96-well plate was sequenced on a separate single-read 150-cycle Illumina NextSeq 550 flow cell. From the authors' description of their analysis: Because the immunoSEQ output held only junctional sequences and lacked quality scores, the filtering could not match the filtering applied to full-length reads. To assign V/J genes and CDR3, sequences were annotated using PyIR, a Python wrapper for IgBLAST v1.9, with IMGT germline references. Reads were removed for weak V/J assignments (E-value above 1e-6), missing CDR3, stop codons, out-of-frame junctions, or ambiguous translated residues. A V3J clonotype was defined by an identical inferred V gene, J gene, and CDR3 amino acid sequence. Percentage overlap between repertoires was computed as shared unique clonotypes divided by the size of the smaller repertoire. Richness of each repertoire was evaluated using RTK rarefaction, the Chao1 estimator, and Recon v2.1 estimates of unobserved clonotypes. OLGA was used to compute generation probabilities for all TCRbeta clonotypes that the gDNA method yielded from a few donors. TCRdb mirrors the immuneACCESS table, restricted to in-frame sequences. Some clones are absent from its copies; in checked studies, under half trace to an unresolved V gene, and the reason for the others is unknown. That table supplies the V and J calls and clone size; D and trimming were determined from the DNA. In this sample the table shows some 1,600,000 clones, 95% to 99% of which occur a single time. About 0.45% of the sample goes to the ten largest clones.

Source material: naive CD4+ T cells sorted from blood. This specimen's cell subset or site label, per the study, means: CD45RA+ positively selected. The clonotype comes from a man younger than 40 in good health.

This receptor carries the CDR3 CASSLRGTRSYEQYF. The DNA is as follows: TGTGCCAGCAGCTTAAGGGGGACAAGAAGCTACGAGCAGTACTTC. This chain is built from TRBV7-8 and TRBJ2-7; the best D guess is TRBD1, with 6 bases matching. As encoded in the germline V gene, CDR1 is SGHVS while CDR2 is FQNEAQ. V sheds 2 bases and J sheds 3 bases, leaving 14 bases between their ends. Reading from cysteine to phenylalanine, the CDR3 counts 15 amino acids. CDR3 DNA only is kept here, 45 bases in frame from base 1.